Each of the 24 T cell receptor beta chains below was sequenced from the same sample in a study of OX40 agonist ivuxolimab in advanced cancers. Assay: immunoSEQ multiplex PCR; the TCRdb copy retains only in-frame clones and omits some. The data show around 100,000 clones, with 90% seen just once and about 0.31% held by the top ten. The specimen was CD4+ or CD8+ T cells sorted from blood, collected in a trial of the OX40 agonist ivuxolimab. These receptors all come from an adult with an advanced solid tumor such as melanoma, head and neck, liver or kidney cancer.

V gene TRBV5-6 combines with J gene TRBJ2-3; 8 bases match TRBD2. Germline trimming cut 4 bases from V and 6 bases from J; bases unmatched to any gene: 10. Germline CDR1 SGHDT, CDR2 YYEEEE. The CDR3 spans 15 residues. The chain's CDR3 is CASSPPGTRFDTQYF. In nucleotides, the CDR3 is TGTGCCAGCAGCCCCCCCGGGACTAGGTTTGATACGCAGTATTTT.

J is TRBJ2-7 and V is TRBV19; D may correspond to TRBD1 or TRBD2 (6 bases each). The CDR3 runs 16 residues. With 4 bases removed from V and 0 bases from J, the gap between germline ends came to 16 bases. The V gene's germline CDR1 is LNHDA and CDR2 SQIVND (reference sequence). The CDR3 nucleotides are TGTGCCAGTAGTACGACCTGGGGGGCGAGCTCCTACGAGCAGTACTTC. Translated, it gives CASSTTWGASSYEQYF. Using reference TRBV19 and TRBJ2-7 for the parts outside the CDR3, the full variable domain is DGGITQSPKYLFRKEGQNVTLSCEQNLNHDAMYWYRQDPGQGLRLIYYSQIVNDFQKGDIAEGYSVSREKKESFPLTVTSAQKNPTAFYLCASSTTWGASSYEQYFGPGTRLTVT.

This clone occurred once. The chain links TRBV28 to TRBJ1-2, with TRBD1 matching 8 bases. The CDR3 extends over 13 amino acids. V lost 5 bases and J lost 8; bases outside the gene matches: 7. The germline V gene has CDR1 MDHEN and CDR2 SYDVKM. The CDR3 region has the DNA TGTGCCAGCAGTCCGGACAGGGCGCGGGGCTACACCTTC. This codes for CASSPDRARGYTF.

The chain links TRBV19 to TRBJ2-1; D remains ambiguous. The germline V gene encodes CDR1 LNHDA and CDR2 SQIVND (reference sequence). With 1 base removed from V and 4 bases from J, the gap between germline ends came to 5 bases. This CDR3 has 13 amino acids. CDR3: CASSIGPYNEQFF. The CDR3 nucleotides read TGTGCCAGTAGTATAGGACCATACAATGAGCAGTTCTTC.

This clone was seen more than once but under ten times. The chain employs TRBV11-2 and TRBJ2-7; D call uncertain. V shed 2 bases and J shed 5 bases, with 4 bases lying between them. This CDR3 is built from 11 residues. CDR1 and CDR2 from the germline V gene are SGHAT and FQNNGV. CDR3 DNA sequence: TGTGCCAGCAGCTTACGTCACGAGCAGTACTTC. It yields the protein CASSLRHEQYF.

The rearrangement joins TRBV6-5 to TRBJ1-1; D is ambiguous. The V and J ends lost 7 bases and 3 bases respectively, with 12 bases between them. CDR3 size: 13 residues. In germline, CDR1 is MNHEY, CDR2 SVGAGI. Written as DNA, the CDR3 is TGTGCCAGCACCACCGACTCATACACTGAAGCTTTCTTT. This sequence encodes CASTTDSYTEAFF.

J is TRBJ1-4 and V is TRBV15, with D perhaps TRBD1 (6 bases). CDR3 length equals 16 residues. CDR1 is LNHNV, CDR2 YYDKDF, per germline (reference sequence). The V and J ends lost 0 bases and 7 bases respectively, with 15 bases between them. The CDR3 loop is CATSRDLSTGIEKLFF. CDR3 coding DNA: TGTGCCACCAGCAGAGATCTCAGTACAGGGATTGAAAAACTGTTTTTT.

This chain joins TRBV21-1 and TRBJ1-3. TRBV21-1 is deemed a pseudogene. The CDR3 sequence is 18 residues long. This CDR3 reads CASSKPHRDLTVGNTIYF. For the CDR3, the DNA is TGTGCCAGCAGCAAACCTCACCGGGATCTGACAGTAGGAAACACCATATATTTT.

The V and J genes are TRBV7-6 and TRBJ2-7; D is possibly TRBD1 (5 bases). CDR3 length equals 14 residues. The germline CDR1 and CDR2 sequences are SGHVS and FNYEAQ. V was trimmed by 1 base and J by 5 bases, leaving 12 bases between them. CDR3 residues: CASSLDPQGNEQYF. For the CDR3, the DNA is TGTGCCAGCAGCTTAGACCCCCAGGGCAACGAGCAGTACTTC.

V and J are TRBV28 and TRBJ2-5; D perhaps matches TRBD1 (6 bases). Germline CDR1 reads MDHEN; CDR2 reads SYDVKM. The CDR3 is 13 amino acids. Trimming took off 2 bases at V and 3 bases at J, with 7 bases between the two ends. CDR3 residues: CASSLNREETQYF. The CDR3 DNA sequence: TGTGCCAGCAGTTTAAACAGGGAAGAGACCCAGTACTTC.

This clone showed up just once. J is TRBJ2-3 and V is TRBV5-3; perhaps TRBD2 as D (6 bases). TRBV5-3 is identified as an open reading frame with a role that is uncertain. The CDR3 runs 17 residues. V was shortened by 0 bases and J by 1 base, with 15 bases between the two germline ends. DNA for the CDR3: TGTGCCAGAAGCTTGGCCGGAGGGCGGAGAGGCACAGATACGCAGTATTTT. It codes for CARSLAGGRRGTDTQYF.

V is TRBV19 and J is TRBJ2-7, with TRBD1 identical over 11 bases. Per the germline V gene, CDR1 is LNHDA and CDR2 is SQIVND (reference sequence). The CDR3 is 12 amino acids. V lost 8 bases to trimming and J lost 6 bases; unmatched junction nucleotides: 3. The CDR3 bases are TGTGCCAGTGGACAGGGGGCAAGCGAGCAGTACTTC. This translates into CASGQGASEQYF. Looking up the rest from reference TRBV19 and TRBJ2-7 gives the full variable domain: DGGITQSPKYLFRKEGQNVTLSCEQNLNHDAMYWYRQDPGQGLRLIYYSQIVNDFQKGDIAEGYSVSREKKESFPLTVTSAQKNPTAFYLCASGQGASEQYFGPGTRLTVT.

The J gene is TRBJ2-7, the V gene TRBV27; D remains ambiguous. Trimming cost V 3 bases and J 2 bases, with 11 bases left between them. Germline lookup yields CDR1 MNHEY and CDR2 SMNVEV (reference sequence). The CDR3 covers 14 residues. DNA for the CDR3: TGTGCCAGCAGTTTTGGACGGAAAGCCTACGAGCAGTACTTC. Amino acids: CASSFGRKAYEQYF.

V is TRBV2 and J is TRBJ1-2, with 9 bases identical to TRBD1. The V gene end was trimmed by 5 bases and the J gene end by 7 bases; junction bases not matched to a gene: 11. Germline V CDR1 and CDR2: SNHLY, FYNNEI. The CDR3 extends over 15 amino acids. This chain's CDR3 is CASSLRGQGSGGYTF. The CDR3 region has the DNA TGTGCCAGCAGTCTCCGGGGACAGGGTAGTGGTGGCTACACCTTC.

This clone was counted a few times. The chain employs TRBV28 and TRBJ2-3; TRBD2 agrees at 7 bases. The germline gives CDR1 MDHEN, CDR2 SYDVKM. The J segment lost 6 bases and the V segment lost 1 base, leaving 7 bases of the junction unmatched. The CDR3 runs to 15 residues. DNA for the CDR3: TGTGCCAGCAGTTTATTGCGGGAGCCTCGGGATACGCAGTATTTT. This translates into CASSLLREPRDTQYF.

This chain connects TRBV10-3 to TRBJ2-5, with D hard to call. This CDR3 contains 14 residues. The V and J ends lost 3 bases and 5 bases respectively, with 13 bases between them. Per the germline V gene, CDR1 is ENHRY and CDR2 is SYGVKD. In nucleotides, the CDR3 is TGTGCCATCAGTGACCCCGTACAGAGGGAGACCCAGTACTTC. Its protein is CAISDPVQRETQYF.

The chain uses TRBV11-2 and TRBJ1-6, with D possibly being TRBD1 (6 bases). V gave up 1 base and J gave up 7 bases, with 11 bases separating them. This CDR3 region has 15 residues. Per the germline V gene, CDR1 is SGHAT and CDR2 is FQNNGV. CDR3 sequence (DNA): TGTGCCAGCAGCTTAGGTACAGGGAGAAATTCACCCCTCCACTTT. It encodes CASSLGTGRNSPLHF.

This clone showed up just once. The V call is TRBV7-3, the J call TRBJ1-6; tentative D call: TRBD1 (5 bases). The V end lost 2 bases, the J end lost 8 bases, and 13 bases lay between the germline ends. The CDR3 extends over 15 amino acids. Germline lookup yields CDR1 SGHTA and CDR2 FQGTGA. CDR3 region: CASSLRGRPDSPLHF. The CDR3 DNA reads TGTGCCAGCAGCTTACGGGGCCGTCCGGATTCACCCCTCCACTTT.

The J gene is TRBJ2-6, the V gene TRBV4-1; 7 nucleotides line up with TRBD1. The V and J ends lost 2 bases and 4 bases, in that order; junction bases with no gene match: 14. This CDR3 contains 19 residues. Germline V lookup: CDR1 MGHRA, CDR2 YSYEKL. The DNA for the CDR3 is TGCGCCAGCAGCCAAATTCGTCTTGGCAGGGGGTCAGGGGCCAACGTCCTGACTTTC. Protein sequence: CASSQIRLGRGSGANVLTF.

On this clone itself: Other DNA sequences of this sample code for an identical CDR3. The chain carries TRBV5-4 and TRBJ2-6, with D unresolved. This CDR3 has 15 residues. CDR1 and CDR2 from the germline V gene are SGHNT and YYREEE (reference sequence). V was cut by 0 bases and J by 4 bases, with 8 bases left in between. The CDR3 reads CASSLEGSGANVLTF. CDR3 DNA sequence: TGTGCCAGCAGCTTGGAAGGTTCGGGGGCCAACGTCCTGACTTTC.

V usage is TRBV7-2 and J usage is TRBJ2-1; D is perhaps TRBD2 (5 bases). Germline values: CDR1 SGHTA, CDR2 FQGNSA. The CDR3 contains 14 residues. V was clipped by 5 bases and J by 7 bases, with 15 bases between them. This CDR3 is CASSLYRGSNEQFF. CDR3 nucleotides: TGTGCCAGCAGCCTCTATCGGGGATCGAATGAGCAGTTCTTC.

The V gene is TRBV9, the J gene TRBJ2-7; D assignment may be TRBD1 or TRBD2 (5 bases each). The CDR3 sequence is 14 residues long. Between the trimmed V and J ends, which lost 4 bases and 5 bases, there was a span of 16 bases. CDR1 SGDLS and CDR2 YYNGEE come from the germline V gene. The CDR3 spells CASSLRDDRDEQYF. The CDR3 nucleotides are TGTGCCAGCAGCCTCCGGGACGACCGGGACGAGCAGTACTTC.

V gene TRBV4-3 combines with J gene TRBJ2-7; D is perhaps TRBD2 (6 bases). The V and J ends lost 4 bases and 2 bases respectively, with 15 bases between them. There are 15 residues in the CDR3. Germline-derived CDR1 and CDR2 are LGHNA and YSLEER. The CDR3 sequence: CASSRLKEGPYEQYF. In DNA form, the CDR3 reads TGCGCCAGCAGCCGATTAAAGGAGGGCCCCTACGAGCAGTACTTC.

The table lists this clone with a count of one. The rearrangement uses TRBV5-1 and TRBJ2-1; the match to TRBD2 covers 10 bases. The V segment lost 2 bases and the J segment 8 bases; nucleotides outside the gene matches: 10. The CDR3 sequence is 16 residues long. The germline V gene has CDR1 SGHRS and CDR2 YFSETQ. The CDR3 sequence: CASSLAGGPFKYEQFF. The DNA for the CDR3 is TGCGCCAGCAGCTTAGCGGGAGGGCCTTTTAAATATGAGCAGTTCTTC.